The sequence of this T cell receptor beta chain was determined in a study of shared clonotypes between healthy human individuals. Study at large: Aged between 18 and 49, the donors were a couple of women and a few men.

This CDR3 has 15 amino acids. The germline CDR1 and CDR2 sequences are SGHNT and YYREEE (reference sequence). Trimming took 0 bases from V and 4 from J, leaving 14 bases between them. Assay: immunoSEQ multiplex PCR; the TCRdb copy retains only in-frame clones and omits some. The repertoire has 500,000 to 550,000 clones, approximately 94% of them found once; the top ten carry approximately 0.06%. The sequence was collected from a woman in her 30s in good health. The chain carries TRBV5-4 and TRBJ2-7; perhaps TRBD2 as D (6 bases). The sequencing input was naive CD4+ T cells sorted from blood. Subset noted: CD45RA+ positively selected. The CDR3, as DNA: TGTGCCAGCAGCTTGGCGGCGGGGAGATTTTACGAGCAGTACTTC. Translation gives CASSLAAGRFYEQYF.